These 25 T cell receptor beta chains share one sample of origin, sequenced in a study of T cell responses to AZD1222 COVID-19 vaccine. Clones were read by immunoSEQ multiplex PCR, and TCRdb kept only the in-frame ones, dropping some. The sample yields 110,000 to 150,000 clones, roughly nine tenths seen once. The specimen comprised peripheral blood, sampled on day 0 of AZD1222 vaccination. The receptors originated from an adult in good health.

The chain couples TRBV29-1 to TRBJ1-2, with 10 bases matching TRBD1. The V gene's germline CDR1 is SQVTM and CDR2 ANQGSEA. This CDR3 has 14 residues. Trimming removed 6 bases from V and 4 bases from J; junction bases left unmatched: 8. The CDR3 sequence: CSVAGTGVSYGYTF. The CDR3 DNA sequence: TGCAGCGTCGCTGGGACAGGGGTATCCTATGGCTACACCTTC.

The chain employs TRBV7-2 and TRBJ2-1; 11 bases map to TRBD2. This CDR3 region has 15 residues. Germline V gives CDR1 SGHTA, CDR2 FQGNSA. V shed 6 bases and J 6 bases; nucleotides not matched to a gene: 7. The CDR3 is CASRAGLAGRNEQFF. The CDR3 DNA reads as TGTGCCAGCAGAGCCGGACTAGCGGGCCGCAATGAGCAGTTCTTC.

CDR3 in amino acids: CASSLEGHNEQYF. Written as DNA, the CDR3 is TGCGCCAGCAGCTTGGAGGGACATAACGAGCAGTACTTC. The chain employs TRBV5-1 and TRBJ2-7; a weak D match, TRBD1 (6 bases). This CDR3 comprises 13 residues. Germline V lookup: CDR1 SGHRS, CDR2 YFSETQ. V shed 0 bases and J shed 5 bases, with 9 bases lying between them.

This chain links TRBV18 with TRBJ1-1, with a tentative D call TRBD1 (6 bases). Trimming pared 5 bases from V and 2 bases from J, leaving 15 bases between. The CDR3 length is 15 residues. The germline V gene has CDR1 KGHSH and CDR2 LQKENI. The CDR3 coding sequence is TGTGCCAGCTCAGCCCCGGGACATCCTAACACTGAAGCTTTCTTT. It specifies CASSAPGHPNTEAFF. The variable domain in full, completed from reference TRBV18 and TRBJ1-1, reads NAGVMQNPRHLVRRRGQEARLRCSPMKGHSHVYWYRQLPEEGLKFMVYLQKENIIDESGMPKERFSAEFPKEGPSILRIQQVVRGDSAAYFCASSAPGHPNTEAFFGQGTRLTVV.

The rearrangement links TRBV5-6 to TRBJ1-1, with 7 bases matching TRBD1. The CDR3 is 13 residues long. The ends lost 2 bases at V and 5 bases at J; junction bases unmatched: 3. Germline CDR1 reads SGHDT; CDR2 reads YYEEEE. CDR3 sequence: CASSFQGGTEAFF. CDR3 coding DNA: TGTGCCAGCAGCTTCCAGGGGGGAACTGAAGCTTTCTTT.

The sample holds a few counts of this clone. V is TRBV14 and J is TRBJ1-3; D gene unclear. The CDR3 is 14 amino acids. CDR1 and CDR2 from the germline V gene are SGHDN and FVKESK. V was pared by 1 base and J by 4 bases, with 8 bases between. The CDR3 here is CASSQVLRGNTIYF. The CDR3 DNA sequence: TGTGCCAGCAGCCAAGTCCTCAGGGGAAACACCATATATTTT. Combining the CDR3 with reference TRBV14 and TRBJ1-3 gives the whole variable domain EAGVTQFPSHSVIEKGQTVTLRCDPISGHDNLYWYRRVMGKEIKFLLHFVKESKQDESGMPNNRFLAERTGGTYSTLKVQPAELEDSGVYFCASSQVLRGNTIYFGEGSWLTVV.

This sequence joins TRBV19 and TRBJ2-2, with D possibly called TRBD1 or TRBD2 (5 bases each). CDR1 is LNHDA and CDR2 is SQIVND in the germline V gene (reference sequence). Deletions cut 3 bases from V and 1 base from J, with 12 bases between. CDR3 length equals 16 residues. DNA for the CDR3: TGTGCCAGTAGTATTTGGGCAGGGAGGAACACCGGGGAGCTGTTTTTT. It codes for CASSIWAGRNTGELFF.

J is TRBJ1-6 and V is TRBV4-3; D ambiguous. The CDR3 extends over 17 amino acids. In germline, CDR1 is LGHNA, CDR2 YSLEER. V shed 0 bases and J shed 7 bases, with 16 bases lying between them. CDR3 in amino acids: CASSQDHIRETNSPLHF. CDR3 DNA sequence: TGCGCCAGCAGCCAAGATCATATTCGGGAAACAAATTCACCCCTCCACTTT.

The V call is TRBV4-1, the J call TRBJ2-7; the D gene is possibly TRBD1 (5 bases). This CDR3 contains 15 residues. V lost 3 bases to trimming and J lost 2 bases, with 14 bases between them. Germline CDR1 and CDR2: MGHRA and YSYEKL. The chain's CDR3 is CASSHITDTAYEQYF. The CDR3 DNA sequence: TGCGCCAGCAGCCATATAACGGACACAGCCTACGAGCAGTACTTC.

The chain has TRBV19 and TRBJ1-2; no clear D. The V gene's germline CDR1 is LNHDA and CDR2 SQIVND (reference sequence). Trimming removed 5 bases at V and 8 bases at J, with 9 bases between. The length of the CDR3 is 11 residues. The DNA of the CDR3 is TGTGCCAGTAGTGTCCGTGACGGCTACACCTTC. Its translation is CASSVRDGYTF.

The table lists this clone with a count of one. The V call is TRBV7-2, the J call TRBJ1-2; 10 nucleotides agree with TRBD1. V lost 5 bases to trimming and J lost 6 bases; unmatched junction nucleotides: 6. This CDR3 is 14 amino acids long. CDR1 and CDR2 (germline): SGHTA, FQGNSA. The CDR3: CASSLGTGVNGYTF. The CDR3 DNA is TGTGCCAGCAGCCTCGGGACAGGGGTTAATGGCTACACCTTC.

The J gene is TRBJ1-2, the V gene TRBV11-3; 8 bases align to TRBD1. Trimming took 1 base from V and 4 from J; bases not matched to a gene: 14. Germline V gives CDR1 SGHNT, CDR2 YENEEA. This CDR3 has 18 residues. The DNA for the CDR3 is TGTGCCAGCAGCTTAGGTTGGGACAGGTGGGATTGTGGCTATGGCTACACCTTC. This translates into CASSLGWDRWDCGYGYTF.

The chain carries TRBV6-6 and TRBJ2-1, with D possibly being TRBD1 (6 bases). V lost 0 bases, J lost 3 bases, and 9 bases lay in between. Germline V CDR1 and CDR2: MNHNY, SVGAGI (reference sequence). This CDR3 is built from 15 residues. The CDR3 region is CASSYSGTFYNEQFF. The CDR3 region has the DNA TGTGCCAGCAGTTACTCGGGGACATTCTACAATGAGCAGTTCTTC.

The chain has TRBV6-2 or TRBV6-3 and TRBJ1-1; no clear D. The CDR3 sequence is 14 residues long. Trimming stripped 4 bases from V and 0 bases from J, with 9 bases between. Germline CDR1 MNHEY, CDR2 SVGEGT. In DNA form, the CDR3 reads TGTGCCAGCAGTTTAGGCCGGATGAACACTGAAGCTTTCTTT. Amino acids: CASSLGRMNTEAFF.

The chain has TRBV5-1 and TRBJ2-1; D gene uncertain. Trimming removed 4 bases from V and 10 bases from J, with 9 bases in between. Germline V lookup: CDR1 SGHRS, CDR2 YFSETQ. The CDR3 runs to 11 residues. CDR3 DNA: TGCGCCAGCAGCGCGTTAACCGAGCAGTTCTTC. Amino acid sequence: CASSALTEQFF.

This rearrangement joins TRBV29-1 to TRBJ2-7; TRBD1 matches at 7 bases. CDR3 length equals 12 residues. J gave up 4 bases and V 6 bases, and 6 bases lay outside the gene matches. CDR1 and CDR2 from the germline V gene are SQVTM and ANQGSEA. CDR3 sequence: CSVVRGQYEQYF. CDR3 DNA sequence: TGCAGCGTAGTGAGGGGGCAGTACGAGCAGTACTTC.

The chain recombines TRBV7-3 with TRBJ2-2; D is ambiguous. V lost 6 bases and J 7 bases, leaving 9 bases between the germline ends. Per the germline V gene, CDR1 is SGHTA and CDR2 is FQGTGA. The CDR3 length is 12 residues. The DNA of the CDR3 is TGTGCCAGCAGTTTTTACGGCGGGGAGCTGTTTTTT. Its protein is CASSFYGGELFF. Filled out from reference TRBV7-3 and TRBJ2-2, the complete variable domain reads GAGVSQTPSNKVTEKGKYVELRCDPISGHTALYWYRQSLGQGPEFLIYFQGTGAADDSGLPNDRFFAVRPEGSVSTLKIQRTERGDSAVYLCASSFYGGELFFGEGSRLTVL.

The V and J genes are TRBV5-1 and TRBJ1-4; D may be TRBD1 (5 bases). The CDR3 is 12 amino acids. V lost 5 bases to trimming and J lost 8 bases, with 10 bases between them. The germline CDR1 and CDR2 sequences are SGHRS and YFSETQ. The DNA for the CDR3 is TGCGCCAGCAGGGTAGAGGGGGAAAAACTGTTTTTT. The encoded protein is CASRVEGEKLFF.

This CDR3 reads CASSGQGASRTIYF. The DNA for the CDR3 is TGTGCCAGCAGCGGACAGGGGGCGAGCCGCACCATATATTTT. The chain couples TRBV2 to TRBJ1-3; TRBD1 aligns across 11 bases. The germline gives CDR1 SNHLY, CDR2 FYNNEI. V shed 6 bases and J 9 bases; nucleotides not matched to a gene: 7. The CDR3 covers 14 residues. The entire variable domain, with the rest obtained from reference TRBV2 and TRBJ1-3, is as follows: EPEVTQTPSHQVTQMGQEVILRCVPISNHLYFYWYRQILGQKVEFLVSFYNNEISEKSEIFDDQFSVERPDGSNFTLKIRSTKLEDSAMYFCASSGQGASRTIYFGEGSWLTVV.

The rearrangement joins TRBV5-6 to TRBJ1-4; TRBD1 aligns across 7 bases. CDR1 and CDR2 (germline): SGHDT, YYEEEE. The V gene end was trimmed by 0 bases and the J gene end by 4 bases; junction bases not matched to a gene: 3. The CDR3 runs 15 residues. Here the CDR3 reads CASSLAGQDNEKLFF. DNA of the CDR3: TGTGCCAGCAGCTTGGCCGGACAGGATAATGAAAAACTGTTTTTT. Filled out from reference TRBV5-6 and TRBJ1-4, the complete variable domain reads DAGVTQSPTHLIKTRGQQVTLRCSPKSGHDTVSWYQQALGQGPQFIFQYYEEEERQRGNFPDRFSGHQFPNYSSELNVNALLLGDSALYLCASSLAGQDNEKLFFGSGTQLSVL.

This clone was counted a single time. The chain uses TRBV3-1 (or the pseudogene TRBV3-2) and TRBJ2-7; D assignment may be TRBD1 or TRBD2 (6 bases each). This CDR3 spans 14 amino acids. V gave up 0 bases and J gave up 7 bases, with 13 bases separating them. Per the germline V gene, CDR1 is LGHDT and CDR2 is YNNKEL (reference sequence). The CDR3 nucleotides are TGTGCCAGCAGCCAAGACCCGGGGGCTCGGGAGCAGTACTTC. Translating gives CASSQDPGAREQYF.

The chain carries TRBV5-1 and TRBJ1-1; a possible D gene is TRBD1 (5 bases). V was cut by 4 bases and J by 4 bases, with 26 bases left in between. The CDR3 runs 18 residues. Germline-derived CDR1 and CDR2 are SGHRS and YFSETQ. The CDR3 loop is CASSSLIRGFGDGTEAFF. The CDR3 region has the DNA TGCGCCAGCAGCAGTCTAATTAGGGGTTTCGGGGACGGCACTGAAGCTTTCTTT.

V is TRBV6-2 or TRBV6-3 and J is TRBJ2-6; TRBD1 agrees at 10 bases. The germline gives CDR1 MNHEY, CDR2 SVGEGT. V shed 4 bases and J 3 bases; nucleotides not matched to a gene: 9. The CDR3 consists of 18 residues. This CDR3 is CASSFFETGGGGANVLTF. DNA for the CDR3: TGTGCCAGCAGTTTCTTTGAGACAGGGGGCGGTGGGGCCAACGTCCTGACTTTC.

The CDR3 protein is CASAQGRISYNEQFF. For the CDR3, the DNA is TGTGCCAGCGCCCAAGGGAGGATCTCCTACAATGAGCAGTTCTTC. The chain uses TRBV2 and TRBJ2-1; D possibly corresponds to TRBD2 (6 bases). Germline CDR1 is SNHLY and CDR2 is FYNNEI. The length of the CDR3 is 15 residues. The V and J ends lost 8 bases and 0 bases respectively, with 14 bases between them.

The DNA for the CDR3 is TGTGCCAGCGGGGGACCCGGGGAGCTGTTTTTT. Protein sequence: CASGGPGELFF. This rearrangement joins TRBV2 to TRBJ2-2; D may match TRBD1 or TRBD2 (5 bases each). The length of the CDR3 is 11 residues. From germline, CDR1 is SNHLY and CDR2 FYNNEI. V was cut by 8 bases and J by 6 bases, with 7 bases left in between.